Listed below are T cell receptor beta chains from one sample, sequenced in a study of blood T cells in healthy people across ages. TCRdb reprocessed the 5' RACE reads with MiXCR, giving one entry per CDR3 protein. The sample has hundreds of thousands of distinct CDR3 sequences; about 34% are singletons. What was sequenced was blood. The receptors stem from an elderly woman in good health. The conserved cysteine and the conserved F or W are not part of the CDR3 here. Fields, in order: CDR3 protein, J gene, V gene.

ATSEYRGTGELF	TRBJ2-2	TRBV15
ASSQGQGTHEQY	TRBJ2-7	TRBV7-9
ASSQDGLAWDTDTQY	TRBJ2-3	TRBV4-2
ASSLGRTVEQF	TRBJ2-1	TRBV7-2
ASSLGGQGPLSIQY	TRBJ2-4	TRBV7-3
SAALTSGEETQY	.	TRBV20-1
ASSSANNLIWGQKLF	TRBJ1-4	TRBV5-1
ASGARQNTEAF	TRBJ1-1	TRBV9
ASRYPGDEQF	TRBJ2-1	TRBV7-2
SVPGTGTAGDTQY	TRBJ2-3	TRBV20-1
ASSRDLTSTDTQY	TRBJ2-3	TRBV7-3
ASSERSSYEQY	TRBJ2-7	TRBV6-1
ATQARDSQETQY	TRBJ2-5	TRBV10-3
SARSAADTQY	TRBJ2-3	TRBV20-1
ASSLRGGGQEERF	TRBJ2-1	TRBV7-3
SARGVVRNTGELF	TRBJ2-2	TRBV20-1
ASSRDTVTGDQY	TRBJ2-7	TRBV7-9
ASSNRQAGYDTEAF	TRBJ1-1	TRBV7-2
ASSTDYNEQF	TRBJ2-1	TRBV7-2
ASSLAGQNNEQF	TRBJ2-1	TRBV7-9
ASSQVAGGGGIQY	TRBJ2-4	TRBV4-3
SAVTLAKNIQY	TRBJ2-4	TRBV20-1
ASSETGRSYEQY	TRBJ2-7	TRBV2
ASSDPSGGAGETQY	TRBJ2-5	TRBV6-6